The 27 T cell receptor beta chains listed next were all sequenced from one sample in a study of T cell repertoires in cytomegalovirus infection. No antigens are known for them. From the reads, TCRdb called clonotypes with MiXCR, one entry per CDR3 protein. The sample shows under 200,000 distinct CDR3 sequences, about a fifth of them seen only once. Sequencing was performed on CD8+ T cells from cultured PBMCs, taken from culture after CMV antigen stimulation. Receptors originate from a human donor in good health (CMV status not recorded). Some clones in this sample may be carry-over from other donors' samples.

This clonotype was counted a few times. For the CDR3, the DNA is TGTGCCAGCAGCCCAGGACAGGGGGTGCCGGACACCATATATTTT. Its translation is CASSPGQGVPDTIYF. The chain joins TRBV7-7 to TRBJ1-3; the match to TRBD1 covers 10 bases. The V segment lost 5 bases and the J segment 8 bases; nucleotides outside the gene matches: 9. From germline, CDR1 is SSHAT and CDR2 FNYEAQ (reference sequence). The CDR3 runs to 15 residues.

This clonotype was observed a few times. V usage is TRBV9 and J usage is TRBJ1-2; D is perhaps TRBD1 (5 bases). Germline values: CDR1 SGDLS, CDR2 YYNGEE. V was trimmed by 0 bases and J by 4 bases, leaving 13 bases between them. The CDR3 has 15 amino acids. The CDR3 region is CASSVDQGGSYGYTF. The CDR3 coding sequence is TGTGCCAGCAGCGTAGATCAGGGCGGATCCTATGGCTACACCTTC.

As DNA, the CDR3 is TGTCCTACAATTGCAGGGGTCTTATATGGCTACACCTTC. Translated, it gives CPTIAGVLYGYTF. The gene calls are TRBV2 and TRBJ1-2, with a tentative D call TRBD1 (6 bases). CDR1 and CDR2 (germline): SNHLY, FYNNEI. The CDR3 loop spans 13 amino acids. Drawing the rest from reference TRBV2 and TRBJ1-2, the complete variable domain is EPEVTQTPSHQVTQMGQEVILRCVPISNHLYFYWYRQILGQKVEFLVSFYNNEISEKSEIFDDQFSVERPDGSNFTLKIRSTKLEDSAMYFCPTIAGVLYGYTFGSGTRLTVV.

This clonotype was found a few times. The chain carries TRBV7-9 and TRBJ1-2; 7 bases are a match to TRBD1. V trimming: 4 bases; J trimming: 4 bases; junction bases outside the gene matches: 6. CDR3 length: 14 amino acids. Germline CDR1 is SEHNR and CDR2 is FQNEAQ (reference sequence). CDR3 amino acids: CASSSDRDLYGYTF. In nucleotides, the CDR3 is TGTGCCAGCAGCTCCGACAGGGACCTCTATGGCTACACCTTC.

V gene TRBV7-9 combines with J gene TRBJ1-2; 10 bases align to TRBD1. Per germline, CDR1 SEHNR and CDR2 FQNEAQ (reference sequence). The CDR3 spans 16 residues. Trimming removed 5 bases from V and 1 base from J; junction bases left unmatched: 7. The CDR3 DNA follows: TGTGCCAGCAGCGCGCCGGGACAGGGGATTAACTATGGCTACACCTTC. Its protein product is CASSAPGQGINYGYTF.

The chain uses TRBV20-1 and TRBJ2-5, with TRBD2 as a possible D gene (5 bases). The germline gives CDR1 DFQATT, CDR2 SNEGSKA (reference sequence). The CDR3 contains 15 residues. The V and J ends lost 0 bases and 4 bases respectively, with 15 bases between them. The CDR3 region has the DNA TGCAGTGCTAGAGATGGGGAGAGGTCTATAGAGACCCAGTACTTC. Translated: CSARDGERSIETQYF.

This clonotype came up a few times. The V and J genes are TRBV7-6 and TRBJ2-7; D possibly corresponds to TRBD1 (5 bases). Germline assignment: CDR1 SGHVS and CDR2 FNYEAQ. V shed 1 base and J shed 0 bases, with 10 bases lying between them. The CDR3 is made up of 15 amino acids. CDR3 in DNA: TGTGCCAGCAGCTTAGAACAGGCTCTCTCCTACGAGCAGTACTTC. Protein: CASSLEQALSYEQYF.

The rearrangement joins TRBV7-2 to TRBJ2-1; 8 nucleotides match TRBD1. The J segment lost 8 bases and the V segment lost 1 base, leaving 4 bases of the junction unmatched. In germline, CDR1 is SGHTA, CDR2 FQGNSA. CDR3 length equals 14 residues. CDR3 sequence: CASSLVTGVDEQFF. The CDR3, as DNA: TGTGCCAGCAGCTTAGTGACAGGGGTCGATGAGCAGTTCTTC.

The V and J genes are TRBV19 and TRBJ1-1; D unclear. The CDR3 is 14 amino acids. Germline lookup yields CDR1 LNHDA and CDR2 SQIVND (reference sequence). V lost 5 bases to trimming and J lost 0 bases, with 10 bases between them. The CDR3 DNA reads TGTGCCAGTAGTCCCGGGTTACTGAACACTGAAGCTTTCTTT. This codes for CASSPGLLNTEAFF.

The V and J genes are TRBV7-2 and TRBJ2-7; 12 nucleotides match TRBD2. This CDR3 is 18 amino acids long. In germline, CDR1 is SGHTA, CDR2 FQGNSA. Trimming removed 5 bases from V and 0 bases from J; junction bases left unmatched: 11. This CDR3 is CASSRTSGTFASSYEQYF. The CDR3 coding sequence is TGTGCCAGCAGCCGGACTAGCGGGACCTTTGCCAGCTCCTACGAGCAGTACTTC.

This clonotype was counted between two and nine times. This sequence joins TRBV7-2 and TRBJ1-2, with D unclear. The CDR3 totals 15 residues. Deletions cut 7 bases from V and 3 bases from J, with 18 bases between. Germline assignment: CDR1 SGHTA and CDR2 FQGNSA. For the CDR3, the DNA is TGTGCCAGCACCTTCGGCGTGGTGGAACACTATGGCTACACCTTC. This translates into CASTFGVVEHYGYTF.

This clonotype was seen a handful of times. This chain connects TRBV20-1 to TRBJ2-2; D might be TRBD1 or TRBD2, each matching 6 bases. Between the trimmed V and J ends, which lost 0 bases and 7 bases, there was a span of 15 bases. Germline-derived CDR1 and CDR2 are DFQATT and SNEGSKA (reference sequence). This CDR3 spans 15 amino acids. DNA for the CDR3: TGCAGTGCTAGAGACGTACAGGGACTGGGCGGGGAGCTGTTTTTT. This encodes CSARDVQGLGGELFF.

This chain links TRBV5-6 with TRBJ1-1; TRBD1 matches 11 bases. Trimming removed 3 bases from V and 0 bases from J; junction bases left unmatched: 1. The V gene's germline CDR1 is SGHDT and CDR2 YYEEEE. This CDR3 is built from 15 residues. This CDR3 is CASSSDRGLNTEAFF. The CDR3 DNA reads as TGTGCCAGCAGCTCGGACAGGGGGCTGAACACTGAAGCTTTCTTT.

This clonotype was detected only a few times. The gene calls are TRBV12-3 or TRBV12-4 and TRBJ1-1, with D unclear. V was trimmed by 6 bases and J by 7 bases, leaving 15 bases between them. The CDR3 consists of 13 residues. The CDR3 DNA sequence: TGTGCCAGCAGCTACTTTGGAACTCTTGAAGCTTTCTTT. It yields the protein CASSYFGTLEAFF.

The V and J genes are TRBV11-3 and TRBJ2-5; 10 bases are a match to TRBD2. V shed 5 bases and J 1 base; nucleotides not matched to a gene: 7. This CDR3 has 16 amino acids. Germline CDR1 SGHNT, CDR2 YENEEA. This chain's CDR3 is CASSPGTSALQETQYF. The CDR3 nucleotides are TGTGCCAGCAGCCCAGGGACTAGCGCCCTCCAAGAGACCCAGTACTTC.

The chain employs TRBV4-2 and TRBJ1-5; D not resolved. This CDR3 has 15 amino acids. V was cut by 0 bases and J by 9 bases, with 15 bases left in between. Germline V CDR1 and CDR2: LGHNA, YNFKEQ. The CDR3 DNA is TGTGCCAGCAGCCAAGATAGCGGTTCCGGAGGGCCCCAGCATTTT. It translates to CASSQDSGSGGPQHF.

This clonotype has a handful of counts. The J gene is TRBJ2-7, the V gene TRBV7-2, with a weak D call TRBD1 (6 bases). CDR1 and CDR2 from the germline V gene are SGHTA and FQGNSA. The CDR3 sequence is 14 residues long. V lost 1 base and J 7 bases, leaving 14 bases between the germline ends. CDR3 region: CASSLELGAGEQYF. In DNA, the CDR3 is TGTGCCAGCAGCTTAGAATTGGGGGCTGGGGAGCAGTACTTC.

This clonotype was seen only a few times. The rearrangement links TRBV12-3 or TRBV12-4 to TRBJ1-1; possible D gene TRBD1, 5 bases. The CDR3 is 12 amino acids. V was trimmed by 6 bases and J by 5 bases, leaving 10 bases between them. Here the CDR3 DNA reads TGTGCCAGCAGCCCAGGGCTGACTGAAGCTTTCTTT. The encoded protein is CASSPGLTEAFF.

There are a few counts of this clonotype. CDR3 sequence (DNA): TGTGCCAACCTACAGGGCCCCAACACTGAAGCTTTCTTT. Amino acid sequence: CANLQGPNTEAFF. The J gene is TRBJ1-1, the V gene TRBV7-2, with D possibly TRBD1 on 6 matching bases. Deletions cut 10 bases from V and 2 bases from J, with 14 bases between. The germline CDR1 and CDR2 sequences are SGHTA and FQGNSA. The CDR3 covers 13 residues.

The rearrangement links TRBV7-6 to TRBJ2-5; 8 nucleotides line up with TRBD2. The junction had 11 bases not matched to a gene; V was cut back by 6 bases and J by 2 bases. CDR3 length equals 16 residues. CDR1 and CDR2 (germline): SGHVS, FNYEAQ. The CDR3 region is CASRRGGAGAQETQYF. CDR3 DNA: TGTGCCAGCAGACGAGGGGGAGCGGGGGCTCAAGAGACCCAGTACTTC. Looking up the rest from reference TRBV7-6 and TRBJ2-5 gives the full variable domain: GAGVSQSPRYKVTKRGQDVALRCDPISGHVSLYWYRQALGQGPEFLTYFNYEAQQDKSGLPNDRFSAERPEGSISTLTIQRTEQRDSAMYRCASRRGGAGAQETQYFGPGTRLLVL.

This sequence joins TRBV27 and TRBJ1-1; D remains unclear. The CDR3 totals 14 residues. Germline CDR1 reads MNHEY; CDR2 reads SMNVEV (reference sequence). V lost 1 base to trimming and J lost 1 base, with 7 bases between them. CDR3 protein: CASSLWVGNTEAFF. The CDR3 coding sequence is TGTGCCAGCAGTTTATGGGTGGGGAACACTGAAGCTTTCTTT.

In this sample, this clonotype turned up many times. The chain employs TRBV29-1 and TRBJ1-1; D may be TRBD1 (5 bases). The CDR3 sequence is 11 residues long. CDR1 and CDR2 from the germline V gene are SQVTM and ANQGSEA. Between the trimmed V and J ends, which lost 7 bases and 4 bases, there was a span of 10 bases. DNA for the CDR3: TGCAGCGGCTGGACAACCACTGAAGCTTTCTTT. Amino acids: CSGWTTTEAFF.

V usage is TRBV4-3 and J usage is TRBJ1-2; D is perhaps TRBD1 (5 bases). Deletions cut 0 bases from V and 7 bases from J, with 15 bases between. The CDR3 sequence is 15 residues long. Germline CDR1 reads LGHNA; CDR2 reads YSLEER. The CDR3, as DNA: TGCGCCAGCAGCCAAGATGGCAGGGTGATTCTTGGCTACACCTTC. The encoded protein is CASSQDGRVILGYTF.

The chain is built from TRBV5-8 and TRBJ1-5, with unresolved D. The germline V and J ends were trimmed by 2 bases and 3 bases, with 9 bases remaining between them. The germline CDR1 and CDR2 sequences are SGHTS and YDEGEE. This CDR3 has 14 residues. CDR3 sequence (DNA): TGTGCCAGCAGCTTAGGCCACCTCAATCAGCCCCAGCATTTT. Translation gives CASSLGHLNQPQHF. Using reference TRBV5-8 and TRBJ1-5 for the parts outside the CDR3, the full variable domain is EAGVTQSPTHLIKTRGQQATLRCSPISGHTSVYWYQQALGLGLQFLLWYDEGEERNRGNFPPRFSGRQFPNYSSELNVNALELEDSALYLCASSLGHLNQPQHFGDGTRLSIL.

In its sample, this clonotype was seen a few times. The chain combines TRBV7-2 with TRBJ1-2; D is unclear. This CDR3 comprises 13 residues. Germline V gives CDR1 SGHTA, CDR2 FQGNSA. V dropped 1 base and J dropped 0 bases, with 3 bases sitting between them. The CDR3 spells CASSLGANYGYTF. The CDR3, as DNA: TGTGCCAGCAGCTTAGGGGCTAACTATGGCTACACCTTC.

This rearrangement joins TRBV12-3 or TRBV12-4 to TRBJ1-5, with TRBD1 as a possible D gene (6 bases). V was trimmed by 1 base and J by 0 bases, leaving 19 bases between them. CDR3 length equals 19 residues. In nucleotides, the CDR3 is TGTGCCAGCAGTTTAGTGGCCTTCGGACAGATTGATAGCAATCAGCCCCAGCATTTT. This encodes CASSLVAFGQIDSNQPQHF.

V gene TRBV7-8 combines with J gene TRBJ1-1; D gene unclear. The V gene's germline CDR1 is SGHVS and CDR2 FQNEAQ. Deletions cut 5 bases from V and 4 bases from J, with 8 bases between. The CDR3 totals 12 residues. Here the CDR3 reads CASSLEATEAFF. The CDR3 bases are TGTGCCAGCAGCCTAGAGGCCACTGAAGCTTTCTTT.